Detailed here is one T cell receptor (beta chain). Genomic DNA provided the template from which TCR beta VDJ and CDR3 profiles were obtained. One entry per CDR3 protein results from TCRdb running MiXCR on the reads. The sample carries a few hundred thousand distinct CDR3 sequences, about a third recorded once. Sequencing involved patients with CD8+CD57+ cell expansion previously shown by flow cytometry. At the time of blood sampling, patients had not yet received any therapy. This sample stems from a study of CD8+CD57+ T cells in acquired aplastic anemia. The length of the CDR3 is 16 residues. Trimming shortened V by 4 bases and J by 2 bases, and 19 bases separated the two germline ends. The germline CDR1 and CDR2 sequences are SGHRS and YFSETQ.

The sequence was obtained from a human donor with aplastic anemia. The sequencing input was sorted CD4+, CD8+, or CD8+CD57+ T cells (not recorded which) from PBMCs. The V call is TRBV5-1, the J call TRBJ2-7; D is uncertain. CDR3 amino acids: CASSQNRDGLTYEQYF. The DNA of the CDR3 is TGCGCCAGCAGCCAAAACCGAGACGGTTTGACCTACGAGCAGTACTTC.